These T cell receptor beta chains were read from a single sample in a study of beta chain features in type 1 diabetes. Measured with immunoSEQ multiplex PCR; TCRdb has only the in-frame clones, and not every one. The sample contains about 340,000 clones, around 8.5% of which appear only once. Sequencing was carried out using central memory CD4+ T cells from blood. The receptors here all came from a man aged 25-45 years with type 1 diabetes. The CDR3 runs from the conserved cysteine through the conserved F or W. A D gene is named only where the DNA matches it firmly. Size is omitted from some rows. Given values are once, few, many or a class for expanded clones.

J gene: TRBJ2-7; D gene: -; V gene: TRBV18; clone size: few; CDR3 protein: CASSPNRATYEQYF; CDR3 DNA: TGTGCCAGCTCACCGAACAGGGCCACCTACGAGCAGTACTTC
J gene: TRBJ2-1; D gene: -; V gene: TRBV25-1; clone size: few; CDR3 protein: CASSELTGLGSYNEQFF; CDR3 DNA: TGTGCCAGCAGTGAGCTAACGGGTCTCGGCTCCTACAATGAGCAGTTCTTC
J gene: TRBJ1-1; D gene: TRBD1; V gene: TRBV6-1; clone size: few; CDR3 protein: CASSPQGAHTEAFF; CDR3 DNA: TGTGCCAGCAGTCCCCAGGGGGCGCACACTGAAGCTTTCTTT
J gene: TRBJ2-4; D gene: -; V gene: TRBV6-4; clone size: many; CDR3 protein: CASSDASSRGNIQYF; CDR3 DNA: TGTGCCAGCAGTGACGCGAGTTCGAGAGGAAACATTCAGTACTTC
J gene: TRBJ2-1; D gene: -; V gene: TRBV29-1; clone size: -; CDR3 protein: CSVGASGSYNEQFF; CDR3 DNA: TGCAGCGTTGGGGCCAGCGGGTCCTACAATGAGCAGTTCTTC
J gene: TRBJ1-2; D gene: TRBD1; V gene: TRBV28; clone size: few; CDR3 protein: CASSGTAFRGYTF; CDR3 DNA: TGTGCCAGCAGTGGGACAGCCTTTAGGGGCTACACCTTC
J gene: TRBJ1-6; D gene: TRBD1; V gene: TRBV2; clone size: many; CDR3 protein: CASSDTGGSSPLHF; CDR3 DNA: TGTGCCAGCAGTGACACAGGGGGCAGTTCACCCCTCCACTTT
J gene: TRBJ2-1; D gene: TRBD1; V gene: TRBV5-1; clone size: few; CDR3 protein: CASTKGTGTNEQFF; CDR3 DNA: TGCGCCAGCACCAAAGGGACAGGTACGAATGAGCAGTTCTTC
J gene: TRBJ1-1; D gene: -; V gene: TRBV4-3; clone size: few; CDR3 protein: CASSQDGLEAFF; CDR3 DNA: TGCGCCAGCAGCCAAGATGGACTGGAAGCTTTCTTT
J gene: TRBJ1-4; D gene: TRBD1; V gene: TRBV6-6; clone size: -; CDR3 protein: CASRRSGQENEKLFF; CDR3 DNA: TGTGCCAGCAGGCGATCGGGACAGGAAAATGAAAAACTGTTTTTT
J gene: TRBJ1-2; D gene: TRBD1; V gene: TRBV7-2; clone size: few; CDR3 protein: CASSLAGQGSYGYTF; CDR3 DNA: TGTGCCAGCAGCTTAGCCGGACAGGGGAGCTATGGCTACACCTTC
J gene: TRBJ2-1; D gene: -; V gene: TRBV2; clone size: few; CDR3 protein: CASRRGPRDEQFF; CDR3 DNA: TGTGCCAGCAGGCGGGGCCCACGCGATGAGCAGTTCTTC
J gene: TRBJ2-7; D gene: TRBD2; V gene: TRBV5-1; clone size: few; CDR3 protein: CASSLTSGSSYEQYF; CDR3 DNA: TGCGCCAGCAGCCTCACTAGCGGGAGCTCCTACGAGCAGTACTTC
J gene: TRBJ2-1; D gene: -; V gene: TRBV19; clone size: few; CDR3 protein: CASSISGSSYNEQFF; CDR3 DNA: TGTGCCAGTAGTATTTCAGGGAGCTCCTACAATGAGCAGTTCTTC
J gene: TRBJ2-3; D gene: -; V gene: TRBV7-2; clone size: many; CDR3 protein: CASSLEGTDTQYF; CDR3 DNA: TGTGCCAGCAGCTTAGAAGGGACAGATACGCAGTATTTT
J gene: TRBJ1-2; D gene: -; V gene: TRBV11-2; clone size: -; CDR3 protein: CASRAGVGYTF; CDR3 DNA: TGTGCCAGCAGGGCAGGGGTTGGCTACACCTTC
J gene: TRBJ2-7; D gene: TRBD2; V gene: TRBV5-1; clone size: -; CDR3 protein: CASSLALGGGYEQYF; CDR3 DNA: TGCGCCAGCAGCTTGGCCCTCGGGGGGGGCTACGAGCAGTACTTC
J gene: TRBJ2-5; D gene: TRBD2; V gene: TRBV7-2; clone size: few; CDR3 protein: CASRLGTSGAETQYF; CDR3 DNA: TGTGCCAGCAGGCTCGGGACTAGCGGGGCTGAGACCCAGTACTTC
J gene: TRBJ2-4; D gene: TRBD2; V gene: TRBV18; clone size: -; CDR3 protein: CASSLGAGVNIQYF; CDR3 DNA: TGTGCCAGCTCACTTGGAGCGGGGGTAAACATTCAGTACTTC
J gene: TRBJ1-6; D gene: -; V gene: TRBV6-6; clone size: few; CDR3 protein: CASSSRDGDSPLHF; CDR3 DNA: TGTGCCAGCAGTTCCAGGGATGGAGATTCACCCCTCCACTTT
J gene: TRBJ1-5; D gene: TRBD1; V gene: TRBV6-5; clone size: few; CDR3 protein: CASSTQGDQPQHF; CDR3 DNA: TGTGCCAGCAGCACACAGGGGGATCAGCCCCAGCATTTT
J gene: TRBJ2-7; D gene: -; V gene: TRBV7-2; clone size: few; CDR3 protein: CASSLKNGGRVEQYF; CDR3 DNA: TGTGCCAGCAGCTTAAAGAATGGCGGCCGGGTCGAGCAGTACTTC
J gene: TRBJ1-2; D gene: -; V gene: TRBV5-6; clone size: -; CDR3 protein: CASSPGFGYTF; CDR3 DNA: TGTGCCAGCAGCCCCGGGTTCGGCTACACCTTC
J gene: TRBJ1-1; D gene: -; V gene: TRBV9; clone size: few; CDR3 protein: CASSVVRENTEAFF; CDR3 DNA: TGTGCCAGCAGCGTAGTCAGGGAAAACACTGAAGCTTTCTTT
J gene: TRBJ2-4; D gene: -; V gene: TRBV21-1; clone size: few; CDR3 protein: CASSTAPSDFKLAKNIQYF; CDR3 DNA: TGTGCCAGCAGCACTGCCCCTTCCGACTTCAAGCTAGCCAAAAACATTCAGTACTTC
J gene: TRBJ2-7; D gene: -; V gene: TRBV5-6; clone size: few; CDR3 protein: CASSLGQASYEQYF; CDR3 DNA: TGTGCCAGCAGCTTGGGGCAGGCTTCCTACGAGCAGTACTTC
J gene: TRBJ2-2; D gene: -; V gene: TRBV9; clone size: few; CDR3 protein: CASSVGALGAGELFF; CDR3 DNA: TGTGCCAGCAGCGTAGGAGCCCTCGGGGCCGGGGAGCTGTTTTTT
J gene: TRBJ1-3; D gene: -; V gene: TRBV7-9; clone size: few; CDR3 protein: CASSLDDTIYF; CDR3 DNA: TGTGCCAGCAGCTTAGATGACACCATATATTTT
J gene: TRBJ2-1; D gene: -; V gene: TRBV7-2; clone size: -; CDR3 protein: CASYGGTYSNEQFF; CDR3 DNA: TGTGCCAGCTACGGGGGAACTTATTCCAATGAGCAGTTCTTC
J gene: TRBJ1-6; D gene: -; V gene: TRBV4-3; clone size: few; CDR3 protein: CASSQVTREDSPLHF; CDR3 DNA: TGCGCCAGCAGCCAAGTTACCAGGGAAGATTCACCCCTCCACTTT
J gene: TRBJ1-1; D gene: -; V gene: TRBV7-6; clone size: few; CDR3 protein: CASSFARDTEAFF; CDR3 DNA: TGTGCCAGCAGCTTTGCACGGGACACTGAAGCTTTCTTT
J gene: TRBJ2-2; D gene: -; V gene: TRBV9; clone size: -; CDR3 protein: CASTLEGTGELFF; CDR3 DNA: TGTGCCAGCACCCTGGAAGGAACCGGGGAGCTGTTTTTT
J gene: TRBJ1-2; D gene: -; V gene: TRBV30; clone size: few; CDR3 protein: CASRQSWDEGYTF; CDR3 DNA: TGTGCCAGTCGACAGAGCTGGGATGAAGGCTACACCTTC
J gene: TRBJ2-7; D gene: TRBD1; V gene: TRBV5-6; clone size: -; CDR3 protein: CASSWDSAYEQYF; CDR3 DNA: TGTGCCAGCAGCTGGGACAGCGCCTACGAGCAGTACTTC
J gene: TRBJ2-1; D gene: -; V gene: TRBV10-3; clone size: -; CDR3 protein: CAISAGGYNEQFF; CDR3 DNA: TGTGCCATCAGTGCCGGCGGTTACAATGAGCAGTTCTTC
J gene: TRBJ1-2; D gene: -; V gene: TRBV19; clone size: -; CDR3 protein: CASSYQGANYGYTF; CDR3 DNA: TGTGCCAGTAGTTACCAGGGTGCTAACTATGGCTACACCTTC
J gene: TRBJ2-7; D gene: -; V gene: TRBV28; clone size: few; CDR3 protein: CASSLYAGVRYEQYF; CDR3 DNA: TGTGCCAGCAGTTTATACGCAGGGGTCAGATACGAGCAGTACTTC
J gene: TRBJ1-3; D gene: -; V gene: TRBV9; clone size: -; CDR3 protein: CASSVGVGGTSGNTIYF; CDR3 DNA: TGTGCCAGCAGCGTAGGGGTAGGGGGGACCTCTGGAAACACCATATATTTT
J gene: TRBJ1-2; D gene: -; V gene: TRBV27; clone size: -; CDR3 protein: CASSSRGIDGYTF; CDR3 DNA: TGTGCCAGCAGTTCGAGGGGAATCGACGGCTACACCTTC
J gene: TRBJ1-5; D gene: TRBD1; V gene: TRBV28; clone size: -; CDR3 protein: CASSPGQGGSNQPQHF; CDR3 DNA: TGTGCCAGCAGTCCAGGACAGGGGGGTAGCAATCAGCCCCAGCATTTT
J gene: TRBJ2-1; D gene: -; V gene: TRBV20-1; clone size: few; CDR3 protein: CSARRGNEQFF; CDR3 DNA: TGCAGTGCTAGGCGGGGCAATGAGCAGTTCTTC
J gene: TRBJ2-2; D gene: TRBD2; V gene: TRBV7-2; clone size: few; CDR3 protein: CASSFAGGDTGELFF; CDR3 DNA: TGTGCCAGCAGCTTTGCGGGGGGAGACACCGGGGAGCTGTTTTTT
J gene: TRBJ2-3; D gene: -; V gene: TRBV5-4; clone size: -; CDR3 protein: CASSPQQDRTDTQYF; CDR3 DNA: TGTGCCAGCAGCCCCCAGCAGGACCGCACAGATACGCAGTATTTT
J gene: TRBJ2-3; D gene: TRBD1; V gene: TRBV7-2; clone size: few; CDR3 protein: CASSSPTGADTQYF; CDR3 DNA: TGTGCCAGCAGCTCCCCGACAGGGGCAGATACGCAGTATTTT
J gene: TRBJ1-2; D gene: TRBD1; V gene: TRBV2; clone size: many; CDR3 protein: CASTTGDGYGYTF; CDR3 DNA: TGTGCCAGCACCACAGGGGACGGCTATGGCTACACCTTC
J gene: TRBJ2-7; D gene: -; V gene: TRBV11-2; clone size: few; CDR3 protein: CASSSLGLAEQYF; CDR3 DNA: TGTGCCAGCAGCTCCCTAGGATTGGCTGAGCAGTACTTC
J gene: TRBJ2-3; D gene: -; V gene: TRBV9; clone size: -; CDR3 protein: CASSPGPLADTQYF; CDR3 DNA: TGTGCCAGCAGCCCTGGACCCCTGGCAGATACGCAGTATTTT